The present T cell receptor beta chain was sequenced within a study of control samples from healthy donors and cancer patients. Sequencing used immunoSEQ multiplex PCR; TCRdb keeps in-frame clones, though not all of them. The sample includes some 130,000 clones, about 90% seen only once; the top ten take approximately 2%. Sequenced sample: blood. The receptor comes from a woman between 50 and 59 years old in good health.

CDR3 protein: CASSVGRGGSGNTIYF. The CDR3 DNA reads TGTGCCAGCAGCGTAGGACGAGGGGGCTCTGGAAACACCATATATTTT. The chain carries TRBV9 and TRBJ1-3, with D tentatively TRBD1 (6 bases). Germline V gives CDR1 SGDLS, CDR2 YYNGEE. Between the trimmed V and J ends, which lost 0 bases and 0 bases, there was a span of 10 bases. This CDR3 spans 16 amino acids.